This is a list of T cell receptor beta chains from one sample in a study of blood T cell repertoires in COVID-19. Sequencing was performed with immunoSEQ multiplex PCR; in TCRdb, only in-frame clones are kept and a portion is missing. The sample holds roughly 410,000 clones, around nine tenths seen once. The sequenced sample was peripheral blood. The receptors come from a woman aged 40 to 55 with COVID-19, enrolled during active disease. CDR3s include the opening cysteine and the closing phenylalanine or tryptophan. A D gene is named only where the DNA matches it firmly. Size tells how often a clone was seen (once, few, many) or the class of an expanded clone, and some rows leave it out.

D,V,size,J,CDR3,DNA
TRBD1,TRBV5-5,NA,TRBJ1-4,CASSPMGQGLIGGEKLFF,TGTGCCAGCAGCCCTATGGGACAGGGGCTGATTGGAGGTGAAAAACTGTTTTTT
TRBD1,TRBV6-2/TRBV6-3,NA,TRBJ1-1,CASSDRGEAFF,TGTGCCAGCAGTGACAGGGGAGAAGCTTTCTTT
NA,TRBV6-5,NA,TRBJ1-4,CASNRAGTNEKLFF,TGTGCCAGCAACCGCGCGGGAACTAATGAAAAACTGTTTTTT
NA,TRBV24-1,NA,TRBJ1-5,CATSDGFSNQPQHF,TGTGCCACCAGTGACGGGTTCAGCAATCAGCCCCAGCATTTT
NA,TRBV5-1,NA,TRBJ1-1,CASSSDSANTEAFF,TGCGCCAGCAGCTCTGACAGCGCGAACACTGAAGCTTTCTTT
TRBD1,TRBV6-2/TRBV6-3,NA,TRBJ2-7,CASSIRDRDEQYF,TGTGCCAGCAGTATCCGGGACAGGGACGAGCAGTACTTC
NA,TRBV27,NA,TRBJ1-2,CASSFRAHDYGYTF,TGTGCCAGCAGTTTCCGTGCGCATGACTATGGCTACACCTTC
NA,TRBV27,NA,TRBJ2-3,CASNGDNTDTQYF,TGTGCCAGCAACGGGGATAACACAGATACGCAGTATTTT
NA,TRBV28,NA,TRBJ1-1,CASSPSVGLITEAFF,TGTGCCAGCAGTCCCTCAGTAGGACTAATCACTGAAGCTTTCTTT
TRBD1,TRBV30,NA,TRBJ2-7,CALGQAGEQYF,TGTGCCTTGGGACAGGCCGGCGAGCAGTACTTC
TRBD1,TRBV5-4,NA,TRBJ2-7,CASSYTGGYEQYF,TGTGCCAGCAGCTACACAGGGGGCTACGAGCAGTACTTC
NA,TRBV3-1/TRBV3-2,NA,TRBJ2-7,CASSQEGAGLFVYEQYF,TGTGCCAGCAGCCAAGAGGGCGCAGGACTTTTTGTATACGAGCAGTACTTC
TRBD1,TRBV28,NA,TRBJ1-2,CASSWDRNYGYTF,TGTGCCAGCAGCTGGGACAGGAACTATGGCTACACCTTC
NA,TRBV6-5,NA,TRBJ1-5,CASRLDRLGNQPQHF,TGTGCCAGCAGACTTGACAGGCTGGGCAATCAGCCCCAGCATTTT
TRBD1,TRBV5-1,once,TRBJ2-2,CASRKDRGAGGELFF,TGCGCCAGCAGGAAGGACAGGGGGGCCGGCGGGGAGCTGTTTTTT
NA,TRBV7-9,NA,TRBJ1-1,CASLTGSPGTEAFF,TGTGCCAGCCTAACAGGGAGTCCCGGGACCGAAGCTTTCTTT
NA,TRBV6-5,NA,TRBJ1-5,CASRTAGGSNQPQHF,TGTGCCAGCAGAACCGCAGGAGGCTCCAATCAGCCCCAGCATTTT
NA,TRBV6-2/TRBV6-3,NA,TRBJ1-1,CASSYSGILLRRAFF,TGTGCCAGCAGTTACTCCGGGATCCTCCTACGGCGCGCTTTCTTT
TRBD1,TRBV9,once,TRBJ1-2,CASSVDGTVSFGYTF,TGTGCCAGCAGCGTCGACGGGACAGTTTCCTTTGGCTACACCTTC
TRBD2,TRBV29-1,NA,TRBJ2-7,CSVEVGGAGSYEQYF,TGCAGCGTTGAAGTCGGGGGGGCAGGGAGCTACGAGCAGTACTTC
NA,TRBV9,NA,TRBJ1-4,CASSSRPRGGEKLFF,TGTGCCAGCAGTTCCCGGCCTCGGGGTGGAGAAAAACTGTTTTTT
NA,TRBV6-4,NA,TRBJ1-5,CASSDSVGDCNQPQHF,TGTGCCAGCAGTGATTCAGTGGGGGACTGCAATCAGCCCCAGCATTTT
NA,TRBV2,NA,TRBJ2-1,CASISRGEQFF,TGTGCCAGCATCTCACGGGGAGAGCAGTTCTTC
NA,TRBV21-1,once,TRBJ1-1,CASSKGGTVNTEAFF,TGTGCCAGCAGCAAAGGAGGGACAGTGAACACTGAAGCTTTCTTT
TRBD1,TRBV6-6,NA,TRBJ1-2,CASSLGTGRGYTF,TGTGCCAGCAGTCTGGGGACAGGGCGAGGCTACACCTTC
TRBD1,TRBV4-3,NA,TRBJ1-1,CASSPQQGAEAFF,TGCGCCAGCAGCCCGCAACAGGGGGCGGAAGCTTTCTTT
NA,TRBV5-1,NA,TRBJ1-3,CASSLAASSGNTIYF,TGCGCCAGCAGCTTGGCCGCCAGCTCTGGAAACACCATATATTTT
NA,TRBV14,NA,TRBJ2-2,CASSWRANTGELFF,TGTGCCAGCAGCTGGAGGGCGAACACCGGGGAGCTGTTTTTT
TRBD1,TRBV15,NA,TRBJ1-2,CATSRGLDRVHGYTF,TGTGCCACCAGCAGGGGACTTGACAGGGTCCATGGCTACACCTTC
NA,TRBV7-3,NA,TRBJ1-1,CASSLGGETEAFF,TGTGCCAGCAGCTTAGGGGGGGAGACTGAAGCTTTCTTT
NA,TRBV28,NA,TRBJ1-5,CASLVPPSNQPQHF,TGTGCCAGCCTAGTACCACCCAGCAATCAGCCCCAGCATTTT
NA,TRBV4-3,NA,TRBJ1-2,CASSQKTMSYGYTF,TGCGCCAGCAGCCAGAAGACAATGAGCTATGGCTACACCTTC
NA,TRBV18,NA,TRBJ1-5,CASSPRHGDREPQHF,TGTGCCAGCTCACCGCGTCACGGTGATCGGGAGCCCCAGCATTTT
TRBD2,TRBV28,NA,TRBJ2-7,CASSLLCGPETSGPFLWGGQYF,TGTGCCAGCAGTTTACTTTGTGGACCCGAGACTAGCGGGCCTTTCTTGTGGGGGGGGCAGTACTTC
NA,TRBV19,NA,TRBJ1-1,CASTFWAGVLPNTEAFF,TGTGCCAGTACCTTTTGGGCCGGCGTACTTCCGAACACTGAAGCTTTCTTT
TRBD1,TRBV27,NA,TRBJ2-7,CASSLVWSGGHEQYF,TGTGCCAGCAGTTTAGTGTGGTCAGGGGGCCACGAGCAGTACTTC
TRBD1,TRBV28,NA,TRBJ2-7,CASSSPPGQLFYEQYF,TGTGCCAGCAGTAGCCCCCCGGGACAGCTATTCTACGAGCAGTACTTC
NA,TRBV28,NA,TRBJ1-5,CAISPGLGNQPQHF,TGTGCCATAAGTCCAGGGTTGGGCAATCAGCCCCAGCATTTT